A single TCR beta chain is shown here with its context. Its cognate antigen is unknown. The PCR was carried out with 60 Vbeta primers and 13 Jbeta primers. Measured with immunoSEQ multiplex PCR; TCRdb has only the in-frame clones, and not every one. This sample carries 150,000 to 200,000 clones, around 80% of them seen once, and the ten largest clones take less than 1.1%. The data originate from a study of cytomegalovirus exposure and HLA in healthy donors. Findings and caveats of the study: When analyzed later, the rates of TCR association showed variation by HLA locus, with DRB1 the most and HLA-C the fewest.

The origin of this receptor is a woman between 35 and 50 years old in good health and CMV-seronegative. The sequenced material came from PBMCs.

CDR3 nucleotides: TGTGCCAGCAGTTTCTCGGACAGGGCGAGCACTGAAGCTTTCTTT. This sequence encodes CASSFSDRASTEAFF. J is TRBJ1-1 and V is TRBV27; TRBD1 matches 8 bases. The V segment lost 3 bases and the J segment 4 bases; nucleotides outside the gene matches: 7. The germline V gene encodes CDR1 MNHEY and CDR2 SMNVEV (reference sequence). The CDR3 spans 15 residues.